The sequence of this T cell receptor beta chain was determined in a study of cytotoxic CD8 clonotypes in ibrutinib-treated CLL. Study in general: Collecting the response samples happened after a median around twelve months of treatment, with a range of 6 to 36. Study-wide results and caveats: Among the clonotypes, public ones were uncommon and contracted or held stable on treatment. Clonality, elevated at ibrutinib response, dropped back toward baseline at progression. A difference in sampling times existed between sustained-remission and progressing patients.

As to this clone: Its target is not known.

The method was immunoSEQ multiplex PCR; TCRdb's version includes in-frame clones alone and lacks a portion of them. The sample contains approximately 190,000 clones, about four fifths of which appear only once. The CDR3 totals 12 residues. Trimming took 3 bases from V and 6 from J, leaving 9 bases between them. Germline V gene sequence: CDR1 ENHRY, CDR2 SYGVKD. This rearrangement joins TRBV10-3 to TRBJ2-7; TRBD1 is a possible D gene (5 bases). This TCR was sampled from a human donor with chronic lymphocytic leukemia. Here the sequenced sample was PBMCs, taken after 12 months of ibrutinib treatment. The DNA of the CDR3 is TGTGCCATCAGTGACAGGGTGGGCGAGCAGTACTTC. This translates into CAISDRVGEQYF.